Following are 31 T cell receptor beta chains from one sample sequenced in a study of cytomegalovirus exposure and HLA in healthy donors (dated by TCRdb to about 2017). Library preparation employed the immunoSEQ multiplex PCR assay. A mixture of 60 forward primers for TCR Vbeta segments and 13 reverse primers for TCR Jbeta segments was used in the multiplex PCR. In TCRdb, the immuneACCESS table is reduced to in-frame sequences with V and J assigned. These tables do not hold every clone; where another copy was compared, an unresolved V gene accounts for under half, and the others remain unexplained. This sample holds some 190,000 clones; more than 65% were observed only once. The biggest ten clones account for 2.5% to 4% of the sample. Sequencing was performed on PBMCs. The receptors stem from a woman aged 25 to 39 in good health and CMV-seropositive.

This clone was seen a handful of times. The chain uses TRBV7-2 and TRBJ2-7, with TRBD2 as a possible D gene (6 bases). The CDR3 contains 15 residues. Germline-derived CDR1 and CDR2 are SGHTA and FQGNSA. The V and J ends lost 3 bases and 2 bases respectively, with 14 bases between them. The CDR3 sequence: CASSFFIGGTYEQYF. CDR3 bases: TGTGCCAGCAGCTTTTTCATCGGGGGAACCTACGAGCAGTACTTC.

V and J are TRBV13 and TRBJ2-1; D call uncertain. The CDR3 runs to 13 residues. Germline values: CDR1 PRHDT, CDR2 FYEKMQ (reference sequence). The V and J ends lost 0 bases and 7 bases respectively, with 7 bases between them. CDR3 nucleotides: TGTGCCAGCAGCTTAGGAGAGGCAAATGAGCAGTTCTTC. Encoded protein: CASSLGEANEQFF.

The chain carries TRBV5-1 and TRBJ2-7; 7 bases agree with TRBD1. Looked up from germline, CDR1 is SGHRS and CDR2 is YFSETQ. This CDR3 has 14 residues. With V trimmed by 1 base and J by 6 bases, 7 bases remained unmatched. In DNA, the CDR3 is TGCGCCAGCAGCTTGCGACAGGGAAATTTCGAGCAGTACTTC. Its translation: CASSLRQGNFEQYF.

This clone appeared a few times. The V and J genes are TRBV27 and TRBJ2-7; tentatively, D is TRBD2 (5 bases). Deletions cut 6 bases from V and 2 bases from J, with 11 bases between. CDR3 size: 13 residues. The V gene's germline CDR1 is MNHEY and CDR2 SMNVEV (reference sequence). Written as DNA, the CDR3 is TGTGCCAGCAGGACCACTAGAACCTACGAGCAGTACTTC. Protein sequence: CASRTTRTYEQYF.

This sequence joins TRBV5-6 and TRBJ2-2; D uncertain. This CDR3 region has 15 residues. Trimming took off 3 bases at V and 6 bases at J, with 15 bases between the two ends. Germline V gene lookup returns CDR1 SGHDT and CDR2 YYEEEE. The CDR3 sequence: CASSSMFIISGELFF. In DNA, the CDR3 is TGTGCCAGCAGCTCTATGTTCATTATCTCCGGGGAGCTGTTTTTT.

This sequence joins TRBV29-1 and TRBJ1-2; tentative D call: TRBD1 (6 bases). CDR3 length: 12 residues. V was clipped by 6 bases and J by 2 bases, with 10 bases between them. Germline V gene data show CDR1 as SQVTM and CDR2 as ANQGSEA. The CDR3 region is CSVNRGNYGYTF. In nucleotides, the CDR3 is TGCAGCGTGAATAGGGGGAACTATGGCTACACCTTC. The full variable domain, in which reference TRBV29-1 and TRBJ1-2 provide the parts outside the CDR3, is SAVISQKPSRDICQRGTSLTIQCQVDSQVTMMFWYRQQPGQSLTLIATANQGSEATYESGFVIDKFPISRPNLTFSTLTVSNMSPEDSSIYLCSVNRGNYGYTFGSGTRLTVV.

This clone occurred a few times. This chain links TRBV5-1 with TRBJ2-5, with D perhaps matching TRBD1 (7 bases). V gave up 5 bases and J gave up 5 bases, with 19 bases separating them. This CDR3 is 15 amino acids long. Germline lookup yields CDR1 SGHRS and CDR2 YFSETQ. CDR3 DNA: TGCGCCAGCAGAACCGCGGGACAGTCGGGGGAGACCCAGTACTTC. Its protein is CASRTAGQSGETQYF. The whole variable domain, filled in from reference TRBV5-1 and TRBJ2-5, reads KAGVTQTPRYLIKTRGQQVTLSCSPISGHRSVSWYQQTPGQGLQFLFEYFSETQRNKGNFPGRFSGRQFSNSRSEMNVSTLELGDSALYLCASRTAGQSGETQYFGPGTRLLVL.

The CDR3 loop reads CASSDITEAFF. In DNA form, the CDR3 reads TGTGCCAGCAGTGACATAACTGAAGCTTTCTTT. The rearrangement uses TRBV6-5 and TRBJ1-1; the D is unclear. This CDR3 region has 11 residues. Germline V gives CDR1 MNHEY, CDR2 SVGAGI. The V gene lost 5 bases and the J gene lost 5 bases, with 6 bases spanning the gap.

This clone was counted between two and nine times. The rearrangement uses TRBV18 and TRBJ1-1; tentatively, D is TRBD1 (6 bases). The V gene's germline CDR1 is KGHSH and CDR2 LQKENI. The CDR3 extends over 13 amino acids. Trimming cost V 4 bases and J 1 base, with 7 bases left between them. The DNA of the CDR3 is TGTGCCAGCTCACGGACAGAGAACACTGAAGCTTTCTTT. Its translation: CASSRTENTEAFF. The full variable domain, completed using reference TRBV18 and TRBJ1-1, is NAGVMQNPRHLVRRRGQEARLRCSPMKGHSHVYWYRQLPEEGLKFMVYLQKENIIDESGMPKERFSAEFPKEGPSILRIQQVVRGDSAAYFCASSRTENTEAFFGQGTRLTVV.

The rearrangement links TRBV10-2 to TRBJ1-6, with TRBD1 matching 8 bases. Germline loops: CDR1 WSHSY, CDR2 SAAADI. The junction had 7 bases not matched to a gene; V was cut back by 3 bases and J by 9 bases. The CDR3 consists of 15 residues. CDR3 sequence: CASSEFGQGGSPLHF. Written as DNA, the CDR3 is TGCGCCAGCAGTGAATTTGGACAGGGAGGTTCACCCCTCCACTTT.

The V and J genes are TRBV19 and TRBJ1-1, with D possibly matching TRBD1 (5 bases). This CDR3 contains 15 residues. Trimming pared 7 bases from V and 0 bases from J, leaving 15 bases between. The germline V gene has CDR1 LNHDA and CDR2 SQIVND (reference sequence). The CDR3 sequence: CASTRQTIMNTEAFF. CDR3 bases: TGTGCCAGTACCCGACAGACGATCATGAACACTGAAGCTTTCTTT. The variable domain in full, with the rest retrieved from reference TRBV19 and TRBJ1-1, is DGGITQSPKYLFRKEGQNVTLSCEQNLNHDAMYWYRQDPGQGLRLIYYSQIVNDFQKGDIAEGYSVSREKKESFPLTVTSAQKNPTAFYLCASTRQTIMNTEAFFGQGTRLTVV.

This clone was counted only a few times. The genes are TRBV14 and TRBJ2-2; 11 positions agree with TRBD1. The junction had 4 bases not matched to a gene; V was cut back by 3 bases and J by 4 bases. There are 16 residues in the CDR3. Germline V gene lookup returns CDR1 SGHDN and CDR2 FVKESK. DNA for the CDR3: TGTGCCAGCAGCCATGCTGGGACAGGGGGCACCGGGGAGCTGTTTTTT. Its protein product is CASSHAGTGGTGELFF.

The rearrangement links TRBV28 to TRBJ2-5; tentatively, D is TRBD1 (5 bases). In germline, CDR1 is MDHEN, CDR2 SYDVKM. The CDR3 totals 12 residues. Deletions cut 6 bases from V and 3 bases from J, with 8 bases between. The CDR3 DNA sequence: TGTGCCAGCAGAACAGGCGAAGAGACCCAGTACTTC. Translated, it gives CASRTGEETQYF.

This chain uses TRBV19 with TRBJ2-3; TRBD2 agrees at 13 bases. Per germline, CDR1 LNHDA and CDR2 SQIVND (reference sequence). The CDR3 consists of 18 residues. Trimming removed 7 bases from V and 2 bases from J; junction bases left unmatched: 12. The chain's CDR3 is CASNPGTSGVSNTDTQYF. CDR3 coding DNA: TGTGCCAGTAACCCCGGGACTAGCGGGGTTTCTAACACAGATACGCAGTATTTT.

The rearrangement uses TRBV7-2 and TRBJ2-2; D call uncertain. Between the trimmed V and J ends, which lost 2 bases and 7 bases, there was a span of 11 bases. The CDR3 has 14 amino acids. From germline, CDR1 is SGHTA and CDR2 FQGNSA. The CDR3 reads CASSLMSVGGELFF. CDR3 nucleotide sequence: TGTGCCAGCAGCTTAATGAGCGTCGGCGGGGAGCTGTTTTTT.

The J gene is TRBJ1-6, the V gene TRBV6-5; TRBD1 is a possible D gene (5 bases). Germline V gene lookup returns CDR1 MNHEY and CDR2 SVGAGI. Trimming took 3 bases from V and 7 from J, leaving 13 bases between them. The CDR3 spans 15 residues. CDR3: CASSYISQGNSPLHF. As DNA, the CDR3 is TGTGCCAGCAGTTATATTAGTCAGGGAAATTCACCCCTCCACTTT.

V usage is TRBV12-2 and J usage is TRBJ2-4; the DNA was not used to check the table's D call, TRBD2. TRBV12-2 is designated a pseudogene. The CDR3 contains 16 residues. The CDR3 protein is CASRLALAGGINIQYF. The CDR3 bases are TGTGCAAGTCGCTTAGCGCTAGCGGGAGGGATAAACATTCAGTACTTC.

The rearrangement links TRBV5-1 to TRBJ2-3; 13 bases align to TRBD2. V lost 1 base to trimming and J lost 3 bases; unmatched junction nucleotides: 5. The V gene's germline CDR1 is SGHRS and CDR2 YFSETQ. The CDR3 is 17 residues long. CDR3 in DNA: TGCGCCAGCAGCTTGTGGGGACTAGCGGGATCGACAGATACGCAGTATTTT. This translates into CASSLWGLAGSTDTQYF.

This clone was counted a few times. This chain links TRBV10-2 with TRBJ2-5, with 7 bases fitting TRBD1. The DNA end is a closer match to TRBJ2-7, so the J assignment may be wrong. Germline lookup yields CDR1 WSHSY and CDR2 SAAADI. The CDR3 covers 15 residues. The CDR3 here is CASTTQGLTSYEQYF. CDR3 bases: TGCGCCAGCACCACACAGGGGCTTACGTCCTACGAGCAGTACTTC.

This clone was observed a handful of times. CDR3 nucleotide sequence: TGTGCCAGCAGTCAGAGCGGTCCCTACGAGCAGTACTTC. This codes for CASSQSGPYEQYF. The chain links TRBV27 to TRBJ2-7; possible D gene TRBD2, 5 bases. V lost 5 bases, J lost 2 bases, and 10 bases lay in between. The CDR3 sequence is 13 residues long. Germline values: CDR1 MNHEY, CDR2 SMNVEV (reference sequence).

The rearrangement uses TRBV6-1 and TRBJ2-3; 10 positions agree with TRBD2. The germline V gene encodes CDR1 MNHNS and CDR2 SASEGT. This CDR3 contains 13 residues. Trimming took 10 bases from V and 1 from J; bases not matched to a gene: 2. The CDR3 sequence is CATGLAGTDTQYF. CDR3 in DNA: TGTGCCACCGGACTAGCGGGCACAGATACGCAGTATTTT.

The chain employs TRBV5-8 and TRBJ1-2, with D uncertain. Germline lookup yields CDR1 SGHTS and CDR2 YDEGEE. CDR3 length: 15 residues. Trimming left V 1 base short and J 0 bases short, with 10 bases between. In DNA form, the CDR3 reads TGTGCCAGCAGCTTGTCAGTGGGAGCTAACTATGGCTACACCTTC. Translated: CASSLSVGANYGYTF.

This clone was observed a single time. The chain carries TRBV6-5 and TRBJ2-6, with 9 bases that match TRBD2. V was clipped by 3 bases and J by 5 bases; unmatched bases: 2. Germline loops: CDR1 MNHEY, CDR2 SVGAGI. The CDR3 has 15 residues. The CDR3 nucleotides are TGTGCCAGCAGTTATGCGGGGGGGCGGGCCAACGTCCTGACTTTC. This codes for CASSYAGGRANVLTF.

In its sample, this clone was seen a few times. CDR3: CASSNTGGEGETQYF. The CDR3 nucleotides are TGTGCCAGTAGTAACACAGGGGGCGAAGGCGAGACCCAGTACTTC. The J gene is TRBJ2-5, the V gene TRBV19; TRBD1 agrees at 9 bases. This CDR3 has 15 residues. V trimming: 4 bases; J trimming: 5 bases; junction bases outside the gene matches: 8. Germline assignment: CDR1 LNHDA and CDR2 SQIVND (reference sequence). Together with reference TRBV19 and TRBJ2-5, the CDR3 gives the full variable domain: DGGITQSPKYLFRKEGQNVTLSCEQNLNHDAMYWYRQDPGQGLRLIYYSQIVNDFQKGDIAEGYSVSREKKESFPLTVTSAQKNPTAFYLCASSNTGGEGETQYFGPGTRLLVL.

This chain's CDR3 is CASSLLLAGINEQFF. The DNA of the CDR3 is TGTGCCAGCAGCTTACTACTAGCGGGAATCAATGAGCAGTTCTTC. The chain employs TRBV11-3 and TRBJ2-1, with 10 bases matching TRBD2. CDR1 and CDR2 from the germline V gene are SGHNT and YENEEA. The CDR3 is made up of 15 amino acids. V was pared by 2 bases and J by 6 bases, with 4 bases of the junction left unmatched. The entire variable domain, with the rest obtained from reference TRBV11-3 and TRBJ2-1, is as follows: EAGVVQSPRYKIIEKKQPVAFWCNPISGHNTLYWYLQNLGQGPELLIRYENEEAVDDSQLPKDRFSAERLKGVDSTLKIQPAELGDSAVYLCASSLLLAGINEQFFGPGTRLTVL.

V and J are TRBV29-1 and TRBJ2-1; 10 bases align to TRBD2. CDR1 is SQVTM, CDR2 ANQGSEA, per germline. V trimming: 1 base; J trimming: 2 bases; junction bases outside the gene matches: 5. This CDR3 is 16 amino acids long. CDR3 sequence reads: CSVEGGLAGAYNEQFF. In nucleotides, the CDR3 is TGCAGCGTTGAAGGAGGTCTAGCGGGGGCCTACAATGAGCAGTTCTTC.

This clone was found a few times. The gene calls are TRBV2 and TRBJ1-2; D is undetermined. The germline V and J ends were trimmed by 11 bases and 0 bases, with 10 bases remaining between them. CDR1 and CDR2 (germline): SNHLY, FYNNEI. The CDR3 loop spans 12 amino acids. The CDR3 loop reads CAAGSANYGYTF. In DNA, the CDR3 is TGTGCCGCCGGGTCAGCTAACTATGGCTACACCTTC.

The chain links TRBV5-1 to TRBJ2-7; 7 positions match TRBD2. Losses at the gene ends were 1 base for V and 3 bases for J; bases not matched to a gene: 4. Germline lookup yields CDR1 SGHRS and CDR2 YFSETQ. CDR3 length: 14 amino acids. For the CDR3, the DNA is TGCGCCAGCAGCTTGAATCCTAGCGGCTACGAGCAGTACTTC. This codes for CASSLNPSGYEQYF.

The chain joins TRBV7-6 to TRBJ1-4; D not resolved. This CDR3 has 15 amino acids. Trimming took off 2 bases at V and 4 bases at J, with 11 bases between the two ends. In germline, CDR1 is SGHVS, CDR2 FNYEAQ. The CDR3 bases are TGTGCCAGCAGCTTACAAGGACTCCGTAATGAAAAACTGTTTTTT. Protein: CASSLQGLRNEKLFF.

In its sample, this clone was seen many times. The J gene is TRBJ1-1, the V gene TRBV6-4; tentatively, D is TRBD1 (6 bases). Germline V gives CDR1 MRHNA, CDR2 SNTAGT. The CDR3 is 15 amino acids. V was trimmed by 6 bases and J by 2 bases, leaving 16 bases between them. Here the CDR3 reads CASRMTGLSNTEAFF. The CDR3 DNA reads as TGTGCCAGCAGGATGACAGGTCTGAGTAACACTGAAGCTTTCTTT.

This rearrangement joins TRBV15 to TRBJ2-1; 7 bases are shared with TRBD2. The CDR3 is made up of 13 amino acids. Trimming cost V 0 bases and J 12 bases; bases outside gene matches: 5. The germline CDR1 and CDR2 sequences are LNHNV and YYDKDF (reference sequence). The CDR3 sequence: CATSRDWGRGQFF. DNA for the CDR3: TGTGCCACCAGCAGAGATTGGGGGAGGGGGCAGTTCTTC.